The 25 T cell receptor beta chains below all came from one sample that was sequenced in a study of shared clonotypes between healthy human individuals. Sequencing was performed with immunoSEQ multiplex PCR; in TCRdb, only in-frame clones are kept and a portion is missing. Of about 96,000 clones listed, more than 45% were seen once; the top ten hold roughly 15%. Sequences were obtained from PBMCs. Every receptor here comes from a woman between 40 and 55 years old in good health. Some clones in this sample may be carry-over from other donors' samples.

Worth noting for this clone: Mismatch with germline at one junction end may stem from a read error. This sample includes further DNA sequences coding for the same CDR3. This chain links TRBV28 with TRBJ1-1; 7 nucleotides match TRBD1. The CDR3 is 12 residues long. The germline V gene has CDR1 MDHEN and CDR2 SYDVKM. CDR3 sequence reads: CASKQGRAEAFF. CDR3 DNA: TGTGCCAGCAAACAGGGGAGGGCTGAGGCTTTCTTT.

The V and J genes are TRBV28 and TRBJ1-5, with D hard to call. Per the germline V gene, CDR1 is MDHEN and CDR2 is SYDVKM. V lost 7 bases to trimming and J lost 2 bases, with 12 bases between them. The CDR3 totals 14 residues. The CDR3 nucleotides are TGTGCCAGCAAGCCACAATTGGGCAATCAGCCCCAGCATTTT. Translating gives CASKPQLGNQPQHF.

This chain connects TRBV27 to TRBJ2-7; D is ambiguous. Trimming took 3 bases from V and 2 from J, leaving 11 bases between them. Germline CDR1 MNHEY, CDR2 SMNVEV (reference sequence). The CDR3 is made up of 14 amino acids. The CDR3 spells CASSFSKPPYEQYF. CDR3 nucleotides: TGTGCCAGCAGTTTTAGTAAGCCCCCCTACGAGCAGTACTTC.

The sample holds many counts of this clone. The chain couples TRBV15 to TRBJ2-7; perhaps TRBD2 as D (5 bases). Trimming took 0 bases from V and 4 from J, leaving 13 bases between them. The CDR3 consists of 15 residues. Germline-derived CDR1 and CDR2 are LNHNV and YYDKDF (reference sequence). The CDR3 is CATSRDTGTGYEQYF. DNA of the CDR3: TGTGCCACCAGCAGAGATACGGGAACGGGTTACGAGCAGTACTTC.

The J gene is TRBJ2-7, the V gene TRBV27, with 8 bases matching TRBD1. Germline trimming cut 5 bases from V and 3 bases from J; bases unmatched to any gene: 3. Germline CDR1 reads MNHEY; CDR2 reads SMNVEV (reference sequence). This CDR3 is built from 13 residues. The CDR3: CASSPGQDYEQYF. CDR3 in DNA: TGTGCCAGCAGTCCGGGACAGGACTACGAGCAGTACTTC.

This clone was picked up many times. The chain has TRBV30 and TRBJ2-7; 7 nucleotides match TRBD1. The CDR3 contains 12 residues. Per the germline V gene, CDR1 is GTSNPN and CDR2 is SVGIG (reference sequence). V dropped 2 bases and J dropped 6; count of bases not matched to a gene: 4. CDR3 coding DNA: TGTGCCTGGAGTTGGAACAGGGGCGAGCAGTACTTC. Protein: CAWSWNRGEQYF.

This clone appeared a few times. The chain carries TRBV28 and TRBJ2-5; the match to TRBD2 covers 10 bases. The J call could be wrong; TRBJ2-7 is a better fit for the DNA end. This CDR3 comprises 15 residues. The germline gives CDR1 MDHEN, CDR2 SYDVKM. The CDR3: CASSLSPSGSYEQYF. DNA of the CDR3: TGTGCCAGCAGTTTAAGTCCTAGCGGGAGCTACGAGCAGTACTTC.

This clone was seen a handful of times. An end of the junction differs from the germline gene, which may be a read error. This sequence joins TRBV6-5 and TRBJ2-7; 13 bases are shared with TRBD2. From germline, CDR1 is MNHEY and CDR2 SVGAGI. There are 14 residues in the CDR3. The CDR3 sequence is CAISETSGRYEQYF. The CDR3 DNA reads as TGTGCCATCAGTGAGACTAGCGGGAGGTACGAGCAGTACTTC.

This clone was seen at least ten times. This chain uses TRBV6-6 with TRBJ2-7, with D tentatively TRBD2 (5 bases). Between the trimmed V and J ends, which lost 7 bases and 5 bases, there was a span of 21 bases. CDR3 size: 15 residues. Germline V gives CDR1 MNHNY, CDR2 SVGAGI (reference sequence). CDR3 nucleotide sequence: TGTGCCAGCATTCCCATGGTAGGAGAGGGCCACGAGCAGTACTTC. Protein product: CASIPMVGEGHEQYF.

The J gene is TRBJ1-2, the V gene TRBV2; D is perhaps TRBD1 (5 bases). The CDR3 is made up of 14 amino acids. The germline gives CDR1 SNHLY, CDR2 FYNNEI. V was cut by 3 bases and J by 4 bases, with 12 bases left in between. This CDR3 reads CASSELGVRYGYTF. The CDR3 coding sequence is TGTGCCAGCAGTGAGTTAGGGGTACGCTATGGCTACACCTTC.

This clone was picked up a small number of times. The chain combines TRBV6-1 with TRBJ1-5, with a weak D call TRBD1 (5 bases). V was pared by 6 bases and J by 4 bases, with 13 bases between. The CDR3 covers 14 residues. Germline CDR1 reads MNHNS; CDR2 reads SASEGT. This chain's CDR3 is CASRDGTLNQPQHF. The CDR3, as DNA: TGTGCCAGCAGGGACGGGACGCTTAATCAGCCCCAGCATTTT.

This clone turned up a few times. The CDR3: CASSDSNSPLHF. CDR3 DNA: TGTGCCAGCAGTGACAGCAATTCACCCCTCCACTTT. The rearrangement joins TRBV25-1 to TRBJ1-6; D gene uncertain. The CDR3 spans 12 residues. CDR1 is MGHDK, CDR2 SYGVNS, per germline. V was cut by 3 bases and J by 7 bases, with 4 bases left in between.

On this clone: Within the sample, other DNA sequences also encode this same CDR3. The J gene is TRBJ2-7, the V gene TRBV28, with D perhaps matching TRBD2 (6 bases). V lost 4 bases and J lost 5, with 9 bases in between. The CDR3 sequence is 12 residues long. From germline, CDR1 is MDHEN and CDR2 SYDVKM. The CDR3 here is CASSSGVHEQYF. The CDR3 bases are TGTGCCAGCAGTTCGGGAGTCCACGAGCAGTACTTC. Looking up the rest from reference TRBV28 and TRBJ2-7 gives the full variable domain: DVKVTQSSRYLVKRTGEKVFLECVQDMDHENMFWYRQDPGLGLRLIYFSYDVKMKEKGDIPEGYSVSREKKERFSLILESASTNQTSMYLCASSSGVHEQYFGPGTRLTVT.

This clone occurred a few times. This chain links TRBV30 with TRBJ2-2; D is undetermined. Per the germline V gene, CDR1 is GTSNPN and CDR2 is SVGIG (reference sequence). V lost 0 bases, J lost 4 bases, and 12 bases lay in between. The CDR3 is 15 residues long. The CDR3 reads CAWSVFPRSTGELFF. CDR3 nucleotides: TGTGCCTGGAGTGTATTCCCCAGAAGCACCGGGGAGCTGTTTTTT. Combining the CDR3 with reference TRBV30 and TRBJ2-2 gives the whole variable domain SQTIHQWPATLVQPVGSPLSLECTVEGTSNPNLYWYRQAAGRGLQLLFYSVGIGQISSEVPQNLSASRPQDRQFILSSKKLLLSDSGFYLCAWSVFPRSTGELFFGEGSRLTVL.

This clone was recorded at least ten times. The V gene is TRBV29-1, the J gene TRBJ2-3; 7 bases fit TRBD2. V lost 5 bases to trimming and J lost 5 bases; unmatched junction nucleotides: 13. This CDR3 is 15 amino acids long. Per germline, CDR1 SQVTM and CDR2 ANQGSEA. The CDR3 loop is CSVHGASGLGDTQYF. The CDR3 coding sequence is TGCAGCGTTCATGGGGCTAGCGGTTTGGGAGATACGCAGTATTTT.

The sample holds many counts of this clone. V usage is TRBV19 and J usage is TRBJ1-2, with TRBD1 as a possible D gene (6 bases). Germline CDR1 is LNHDA and CDR2 is SQIVND (reference sequence). Between the trimmed V and J ends, which lost 4 bases and 0 bases, there was a span of 6 bases. CDR3 length: 13 residues. The CDR3 protein is CASSRTANYGYTF. CDR3 nucleotide sequence: TGTGCCAGTAGTAGGACAGCTAACTATGGCTACACCTTC.

V and J are TRBV4-2 and TRBJ2-2, with 7 bases fitting TRBD2. The CDR3 is 14 amino acids. Germline V gives CDR1 LGHNA, CDR2 YNFKEQ. V lost 0 bases and J lost 7; bases outside the gene matches: 2. CDR3 DNA sequence: TGTGCCAGCAGCCAAGATCGGGGGGTCGGGGAGCTGTTTTTT. It translates to CASSQDRGVGELFF.

This chain connects TRBV5-1 to TRBJ2-7, with a possible D match to TRBD1 (5 bases). Trimming took off 5 bases at V and 0 bases at J, with 15 bases between the two ends. CDR1 SGHRS and CDR2 YFSETQ come from the germline V gene. This CDR3 has 15 residues. CDR3 sequence (DNA): TGCGCCAGCAGAGGACACGAGCCCGGCTCCTACGAGCAGTACTTC. Its translation: CASRGHEPGSYEQYF.

Comments on this clone: This may arise from a read error, as a much more abundant clone is one base away. This chain connects TRBV6-1 to TRBJ2-7; the D gene is possibly TRBD2 (6 bases). V was cut by 6 bases and J by 5 bases, with 17 bases left in between. The CDR3 totals 14 residues. Germline V gene lookup returns CDR1 MNHNS and CDR2 SASEGT. DNA of the CDR3: TGTGCCAGCAGGGCGGGATTAGGGAGGAACGAGCAGTACTTC. Its protein is CASRAGLGRNEQYF.

The chain carries TRBV7-8 and TRBJ2-5; D gene uncertain. This CDR3 contains 15 residues. The V gene lost 5 bases and the J gene lost 5 bases, with 18 bases spanning the gap. The germline gives CDR1 SGHVS, CDR2 FQNEAQ. The CDR3 nucleotides read TGTGCCAGCAGCCCGCTCGACGGTCAGAGGGAGACCCAGTACTTC. Translation: CASSPLDGQRETQYF.

A few counts support this clone. The chain combines TRBV28 with TRBJ2-3; D not resolved. V was clipped by 6 bases and J by 3 bases, with 16 bases between them. Germline-derived CDR1 and CDR2 are MDHEN and SYDVKM. This CDR3 comprises 15 residues. Here the CDR3 DNA reads TGTGCCAGCAGCCGGACCGAAGGCCTAACAGATACGCAGTATTTT. This translates into CASSRTEGLTDTQYF.

The chain uses TRBV14 and TRBJ2-1; TRBD2 agrees at 7 bases. CDR1 SGHDN and CDR2 FVKESK come from the germline V gene. With V trimmed by 9 bases and J by 16 bases, 15 bases remained unmatched. The CDR3 is made up of 12 amino acids. As DNA, the CDR3 is TGTGCCAGTAAGCCGGGCGCGGGAGATCGTTTCTTC. It yields the protein CASKPGAGDRFF.

This clone occurred a few times. Here the CDR3 reads CASSYRQGTPGYTF. In DNA form, the CDR3 reads TGTGCCAGCAGTTACCGGCAGGGGACTCCGGGCTACACCTTC. This chain connects TRBV6-5 to TRBJ1-2, with TRBD1 as a possible D gene (6 bases). The CDR3 length is 14 residues. Germline values: CDR1 MNHEY, CDR2 SVGAGI. V was clipped by 2 bases and J by 8 bases, with 15 bases between them.

This clone was seen ten or more times. The chain carries TRBV6-1 and TRBJ2-4, with 7 nucleotides matching TRBD1. Unmatched junction bases numbered 3, after V lost 1 base and J lost 15 bases. The length of the CDR3 is 11 residues. The germline gives CDR1 MNHNS, CDR2 SASEGT. CDR3 loop: CASSEEGGRYF. In DNA, the CDR3 is TGTGCCAGCAGTGAAGAAGGGGGCAGGTACTTC.

V gene TRBV4-1 combines with J gene TRBJ1-2; possibly TRBD1 for D (6 bases). There are 14 residues in the CDR3. Germline loops: CDR1 MGHRA, CDR2 YSYEKL. Trimming left V 0 bases short and J 2 bases short, with 7 bases between. CDR3 in amino acids: CASSQDQGNYGYTF. Here the CDR3 DNA reads TGCGCCAGCAGCCAAGATCAGGGGAACTATGGCTACACCTTC.